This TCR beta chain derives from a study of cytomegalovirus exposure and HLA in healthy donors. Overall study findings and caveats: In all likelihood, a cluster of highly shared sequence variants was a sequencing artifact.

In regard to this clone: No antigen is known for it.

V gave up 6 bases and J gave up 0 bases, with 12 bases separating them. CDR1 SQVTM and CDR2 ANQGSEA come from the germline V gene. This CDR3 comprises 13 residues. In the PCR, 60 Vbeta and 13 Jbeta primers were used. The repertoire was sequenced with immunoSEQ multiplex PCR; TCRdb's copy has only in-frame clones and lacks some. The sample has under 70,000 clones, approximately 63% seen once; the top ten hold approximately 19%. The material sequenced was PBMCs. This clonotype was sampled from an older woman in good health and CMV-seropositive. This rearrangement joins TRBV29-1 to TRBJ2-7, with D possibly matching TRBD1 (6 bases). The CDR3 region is CSVAGQSSYEQYF. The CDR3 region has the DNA TGCAGCGTGGCCGGACAGAGCTCCTACGAGCAGTACTTC.